The TCR beta chain under discussion was sequenced for a study of sequential checkpoint blockade in melanoma. Across the whole study: Patients were randomized 1:1 to nivolumab-then-ipilimumab or ipilimumab-then-nivolumab first-line. After both sequences, patients received maintenance nivolumab.

The J segment lost 7 bases and the V segment lost 5 bases, leaving 10 bases of the junction unmatched. Germline lookup yields CDR1 SGHAT and CDR2 FQNNGV. This CDR3 is 15 amino acids long. Treatment meaning: randomized to nivolumab then ipilimumab (arm A) or the reverse (arm B). Patients had received no earlier DNA-damaging chemotherapy. Sorted cells were live CD3+CD8+, lacking CD19 and CD56, from PBMCs. Some clones are missing from TCRdb's copy, which holds only in-frame ones; the method was immunoSEQ multiplex PCR. The repertoire holds about 6,100 clones, with approximately 48% as singletons. In the case of this clone: A far bigger clonotype differs at one base, so this is likely a read error. Different DNA sequences within this sample yield the same CDR3.

This chain connects TRBV11-2 to TRBJ1-4; 7 nucleotides match TRBD1. The sample consisted of CD8+ T cells sorted from blood (inferred from file names), taken from a patient given nivolumab and ipilimumab in sequence. The source is a human patient with melanoma. Some clones in this sample may be carry-over from other donors' samples. The CDR3 sequence is CASSQEETGSEKLFF. In nucleotides, the CDR3 is TGTGCCAGCAGCCAAGAAGAGACAGGGAGTGAAAAACTGTTTTTT. The full variable domain, in which reference TRBV11-2 and TRBJ1-4 provide the parts outside the CDR3, is EAGVAQSPRYKIIEKRQSVAFWCNPISGHATLYWYQQILGQGPKLLIQFQNNGVVDDSQLPKDRFSAERLKGVDSTLKIQPAKLEDSAVYLCASSQEETGSEKLFFGSGTQLSVL.